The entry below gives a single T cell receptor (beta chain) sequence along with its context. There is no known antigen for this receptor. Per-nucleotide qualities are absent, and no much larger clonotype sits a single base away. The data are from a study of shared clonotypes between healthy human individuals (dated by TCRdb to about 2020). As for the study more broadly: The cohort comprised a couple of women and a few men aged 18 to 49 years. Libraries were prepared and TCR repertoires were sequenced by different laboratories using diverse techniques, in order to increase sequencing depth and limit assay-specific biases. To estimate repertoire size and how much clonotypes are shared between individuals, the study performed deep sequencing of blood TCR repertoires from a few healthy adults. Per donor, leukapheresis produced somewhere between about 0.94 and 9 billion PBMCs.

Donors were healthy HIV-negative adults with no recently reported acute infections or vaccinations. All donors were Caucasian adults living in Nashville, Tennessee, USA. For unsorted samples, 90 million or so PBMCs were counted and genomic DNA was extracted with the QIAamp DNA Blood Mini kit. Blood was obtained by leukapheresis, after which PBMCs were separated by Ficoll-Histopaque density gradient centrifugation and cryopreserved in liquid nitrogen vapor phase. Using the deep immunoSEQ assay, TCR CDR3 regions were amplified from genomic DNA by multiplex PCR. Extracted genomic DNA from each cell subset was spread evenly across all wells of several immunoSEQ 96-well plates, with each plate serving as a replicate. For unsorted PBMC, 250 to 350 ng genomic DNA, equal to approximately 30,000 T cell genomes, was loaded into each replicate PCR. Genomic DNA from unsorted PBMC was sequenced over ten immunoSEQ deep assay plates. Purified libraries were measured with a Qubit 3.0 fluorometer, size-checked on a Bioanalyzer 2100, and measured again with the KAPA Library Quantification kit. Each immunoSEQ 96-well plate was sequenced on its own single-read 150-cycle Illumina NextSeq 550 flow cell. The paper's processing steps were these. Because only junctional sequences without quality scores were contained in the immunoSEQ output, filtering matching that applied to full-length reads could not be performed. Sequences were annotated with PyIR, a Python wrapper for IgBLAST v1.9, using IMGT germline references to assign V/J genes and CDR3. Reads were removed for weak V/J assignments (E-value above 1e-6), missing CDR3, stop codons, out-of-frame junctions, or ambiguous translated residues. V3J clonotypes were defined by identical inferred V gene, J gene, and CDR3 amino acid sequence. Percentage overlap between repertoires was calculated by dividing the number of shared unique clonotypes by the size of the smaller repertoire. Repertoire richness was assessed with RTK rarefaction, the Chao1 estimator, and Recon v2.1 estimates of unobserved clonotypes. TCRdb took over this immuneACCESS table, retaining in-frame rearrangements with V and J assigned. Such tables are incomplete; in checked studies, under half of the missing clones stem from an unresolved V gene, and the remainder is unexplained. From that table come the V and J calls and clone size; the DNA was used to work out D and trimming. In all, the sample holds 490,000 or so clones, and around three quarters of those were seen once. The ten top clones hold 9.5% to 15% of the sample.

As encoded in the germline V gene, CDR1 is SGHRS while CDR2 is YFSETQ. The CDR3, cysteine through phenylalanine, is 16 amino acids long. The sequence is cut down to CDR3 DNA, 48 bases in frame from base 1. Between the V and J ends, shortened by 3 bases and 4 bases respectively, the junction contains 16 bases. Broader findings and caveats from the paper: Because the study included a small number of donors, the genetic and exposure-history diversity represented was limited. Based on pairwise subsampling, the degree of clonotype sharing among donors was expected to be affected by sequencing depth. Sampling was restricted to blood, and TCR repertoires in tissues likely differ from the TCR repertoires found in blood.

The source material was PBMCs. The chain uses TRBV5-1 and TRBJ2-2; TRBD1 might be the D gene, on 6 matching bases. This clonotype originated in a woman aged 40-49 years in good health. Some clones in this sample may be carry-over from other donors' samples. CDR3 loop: CASSSTGRGTTGELFF. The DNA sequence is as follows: TGCGCCAGCAGCTCCACCGGCAGGGGCACCACCGGGGAGCTGTTTTTT.